This T cell receptor (beta chain) originates from a study of patients and donors after allogeneic stem cell transplantation. V was cut by 6 bases and J by 5 bases, with 8 bases left in between. This CDR3 has 12 residues. TCRdb redid the calling of the RT-PCR reads with MiXCR, one entry per CDR3 protein. The data contain about 150,000 distinct CDR3 sequences, approximately 40% of them singletons. Sequenced material: blood, either unsorted or a sorted T cell fraction (not recorded which). The chain combines TRBV12-3 or TRBV12-4 with TRBJ2-1; D gene ambiguous. The TCR originated in a human donor who was either an allogeneic HSCT recipient or a stem cell or donor lymphocyte infusion donor (not recorded which). It is not recorded whose cells these are; they may come from a transplant donor. CDR3 region: CASSPLDNEQFF. The CDR3 coding sequence is TGTGCCAGCAGCCCCTTGGACAATGAGCAGTTCTTC.